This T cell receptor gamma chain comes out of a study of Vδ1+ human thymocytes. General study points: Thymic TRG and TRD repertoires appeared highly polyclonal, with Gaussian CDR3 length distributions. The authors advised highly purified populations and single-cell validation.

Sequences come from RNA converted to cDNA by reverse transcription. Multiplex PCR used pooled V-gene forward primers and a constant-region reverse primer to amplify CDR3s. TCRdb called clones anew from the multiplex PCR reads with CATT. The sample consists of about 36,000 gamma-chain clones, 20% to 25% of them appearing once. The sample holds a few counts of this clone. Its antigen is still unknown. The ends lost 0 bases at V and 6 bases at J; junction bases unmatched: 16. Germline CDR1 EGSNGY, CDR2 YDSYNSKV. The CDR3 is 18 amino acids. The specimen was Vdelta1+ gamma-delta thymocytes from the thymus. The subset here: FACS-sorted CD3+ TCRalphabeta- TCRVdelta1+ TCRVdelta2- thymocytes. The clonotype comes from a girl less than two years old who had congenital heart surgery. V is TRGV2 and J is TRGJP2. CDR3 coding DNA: TGTGCCACCTGGGACGGGCGGGATTTCCTGCGGGGTGATTGGATCAAGACGTTT. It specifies CATWDGRDFLRGDWIKTF.